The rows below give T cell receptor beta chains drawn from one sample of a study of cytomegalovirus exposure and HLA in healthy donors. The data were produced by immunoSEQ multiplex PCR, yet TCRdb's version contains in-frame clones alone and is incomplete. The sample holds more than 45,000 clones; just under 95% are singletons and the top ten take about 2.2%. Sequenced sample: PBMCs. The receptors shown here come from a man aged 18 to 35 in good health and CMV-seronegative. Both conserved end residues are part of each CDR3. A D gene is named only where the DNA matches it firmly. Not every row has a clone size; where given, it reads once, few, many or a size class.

CDR3 protein: CASSIWTGDQPQHF; CDR3 DNA: TGTGCCAGTAGTATATGGACAGGGGATCAGCCCCAGCATTTT; clone size: few; J gene: TRBJ1-5; V gene: TRBV19; D gene: TRBD1
CDR3 protein: CASSEAIGQGVGYTF; CDR3 DNA: TGTGCCAGCAGTGAAGCGATAGGACAGGGTGTTGGCTACACCTTC; clone size: -; J gene: TRBJ1-2; V gene: TRBV6-1; D gene: TRBD1
CDR3 protein: CASSEAQGQGSNEQFF; CDR3 DNA: TGTGCCAGCAGTGAAGCGCAAGGACAGGGTAGCAATGAGCAGTTCTTC; clone size: -; J gene: TRBJ2-1; V gene: TRBV6-1; D gene: TRBD1
CDR3 protein: CASSELAGGYNEQFF; CDR3 DNA: TGTGCCAGCAGTGAGTTAGCGGGAGGGTACAATGAGCAGTTCTTC; clone size: once; J gene: TRBJ2-1; V gene: TRBV25-1; D gene: TRBD2
CDR3 protein: CASRDASSDTQYF; CDR3 DNA: TGTGCCAGCCGAGATGCCTCCTCAGATACGCAGTATTTT; clone size: -; J gene: TRBJ2-3; V gene: TRBV5-4; D gene: -
CDR3 protein: CASKGAGNNEKLFF; CDR3 DNA: TGTGCCAGTAAGGGGGCGGGGAATAATGAAAAACTGTTTTTT; clone size: -; J gene: TRBJ1-4; V gene: TRBV19; D gene: TRBD1
CDR3 protein: CASSFRGGTDTQYF; CDR3 DNA: TGTGCCAGCAGTTTCAGGGGAGGCACAGATACGCAGTATTTT; clone size: -; J gene: TRBJ2-3; V gene: TRBV27; D gene: -
CDR3 protein: CATRTSGNSEQYF; CDR3 DNA: TGTGCCACCCGGACTAGCGGGAATTCCGAGCAGTACTTC; clone size: -; J gene: TRBJ2-7; V gene: TRBV6-5; D gene: TRBD2
CDR3 protein: CASSLAGARWNEQFF; CDR3 DNA: TGTGCCAGCAGCTTAGCGGGAGCGCGGTGGAATGAGCAGTTCTTC; clone size: -; J gene: TRBJ2-1; V gene: TRBV7-2; D gene: -
CDR3 protein: CATSGTGALSSGNTIYF; CDR3 DNA: TGTGCCACATCCGGGACAGGGGCGCTGAGCTCTGGAAACACCATATATTTT; clone size: -; J gene: TRBJ1-3; V gene: TRBV30; D gene: TRBD1
CDR3 protein: CASSEGTGVGAFF; CDR3 DNA: TGTGCCAGCAGTGAAGGGACAGGGGTTGGGGCTTTCTTT; clone size: -; J gene: TRBJ1-1; V gene: TRBV2; D gene: TRBD1
CDR3 protein: CASKSGDRVTGELFF; CDR3 DNA: TGTGCCAGTAAATCCGGGGACAGGGTCACCGGGGAGCTGTTTTTT; clone size: -; J gene: TRBJ2-2; V gene: TRBV6-5; D gene: TRBD1
CDR3 protein: CASSREGGTTNEKLFF; CDR3 DNA: TGCGCCAGCAGCCGAGAGGGGGGGACAACTAATGAAAAACTGTTTTTT; clone size: -; J gene: TRBJ1-4; V gene: TRBV4-1; D gene: -
CDR3 protein: CASSSAAGPQGEQYF; CDR3 DNA: TGTGCCAGCAGCTCCGCGGCCGGACCCCAGGGCGAGCAGTACTTC; clone size: -; J gene: TRBJ2-7; V gene: TRBV7-9; D gene: -
CDR3 protein: CASTGITDTQYF; CDR3 DNA: TGTGCCAGCACGGGAATCACAGATACGCAGTATTTT; clone size: -; J gene: TRBJ2-3; V gene: TRBV6-5; D gene: -
CDR3 protein: CASSIQSGTSGRLYF; CDR3 DNA: TGTGCCAGTAGTATCCAATCCGGGACTAGCGGGAGATTGTACTTC; clone size: -; J gene: TRBJ2-7; V gene: TRBV19; D gene: TRBD2
CDR3 protein: CASRTTSGSGDTQYF; CDR3 DNA: TGTGCCAGCAGGACTACTAGCGGGAGTGGAGATACGCAGTATTTT; clone size: -; J gene: TRBJ2-3; V gene: TRBV7-2; D gene: TRBD2
CDR3 protein: CASSYSAVQETQYF; CDR3 DNA: TGTGCCAGCAGTTACTCGGCGGTGCAAGAGACCCAGTACTTC; clone size: -; J gene: TRBJ2-5; V gene: TRBV6-5; D gene: -
CDR3 protein: CASSDSRDSSYNEQFF; CDR3 DNA: TGTGCCAGCAGCGACAGTAGGGACAGCTCCTACAATGAGCAGTTCTTC; clone size: -; J gene: TRBJ2-1; V gene: TRBV11-2; D gene: TRBD1
CDR3 protein: CASSLWRLAGSYEQYF; CDR3 DNA: TGTGCCAGCAGTTTGTGGAGACTAGCGGGCTCCTACGAGCAGTACTTC; clone size: -; J gene: TRBJ2-7; V gene: TRBV28; D gene: TRBD2
CDR3 protein: CASSLLNEQFF; CDR3 DNA: TGTGCCAGCAGCCTATTGAATGAGCAGTTCTTC; clone size: -; J gene: TRBJ2-1; V gene: TRBV7-2; D gene: -
CDR3 protein: CASSFETGFEQYF; CDR3 DNA: TGTGCCAGCAGCTTTGAGACGGGATTCGAGCAGTACTTC; clone size: -; J gene: TRBJ2-7; V gene: TRBV7-9; D gene: -
CDR3 protein: CSVDGTGESEAFF; CDR3 DNA: TGCAGCGTCGACGGGACAGGGGAGAGTGAAGCTTTCTTT; clone size: -; J gene: TRBJ1-1; V gene: TRBV29-1; D gene: TRBD1
CDR3 protein: CASSGSYSGRANSYNEQFF; CDR3 DNA: TGTGCCAGCAGCGGATCTTATAGCGGGAGGGCCAACTCCTACAATGAGCAGTTCTTC; clone size: -; J gene: TRBJ2-1; V gene: TRBV9; D gene: TRBD2